Listed here is a single TCR beta chain. The sample is drawn from a study of chronic HIV infection and antiretroviral therapy. This CDR3 spans 12 amino acids. The V end was cut by 5 bases, the J end by 9 bases, with 14 bases between. Germline V gene data show CDR1 as MDHEN and CDR2 as SYDVKM. Using its own MiXCR run on the 5' RACE reads, TCRdb lists one record per CDR3 protein. Of about 48,000 distinct CDR3 sequences in the sample, approximately 20% were seen once. This sequence was found in an adult who had HIV and had not received antiretroviral therapy, or was an uninfected healthy control (not recorded which). This chain connects TRBV28 to TRBJ2-7; D gene uncertain. Sequencing input: peripheral blood. Here the CDR3 reads CASSLPQKGQYF. CDR3 bases: TGTGCCAGCAGTCTCCCCCAGAAGGGGCAGTACTTC.